These 23 T cell receptor beta chains share one sample of origin, sequenced in a study of shared clonotypes between healthy human individuals. The method was immunoSEQ multiplex PCR; TCRdb's version includes in-frame clones alone and lacks a portion of them. Of roughly 1,000,000 clones listed, approximately 80% were seen once; the top ten hold under 0.8%. The sample was memory CD4+ T cells from PBMCs. Subset meaning: CD45RA-negative fraction. Source of these receptors: a man aged 18 to 29 in good health. Some clones in this sample may be carry-over from other donors' samples.

This sequence joins TRBV7-2 and TRBJ2-5; D is uncertain. The length of the CDR3 is 13 residues. The germline V gene encodes CDR1 SGHTA and CDR2 FQGNSA. Trimming stripped 11 bases from V and 3 bases from J, with 16 bases between. CDR3: CAPSRAFKETQYF. The CDR3 DNA follows: TGTGCCCCCTCTCGGGCCTTCAAAGAGACCCAGTACTTC.

The chain combines TRBV7-2 with TRBJ1-1; no clear D. V lost 0 bases to trimming and J lost 12 bases, with 11 bases between them. This CDR3 region has 12 residues. CDR1 is SGHTA and CDR2 is FQGNSA in the germline V gene. The CDR3 spells CASSLAVSPSFF. The CDR3 DNA reads TGTGCCAGCAGCTTAGCGGTCAGCCCGTCTTTCTTT.

The chain carries TRBV6-1 and TRBJ2-1; perhaps TRBD1 as D (5 bases). The CDR3 length is 12 residues. The V end was cut by 4 bases, the J end by 15 bases, with 16 bases between. The V gene's germline CDR1 is MNHNS and CDR2 SASEGT. The CDR3, as DNA: TGTGCCAGCAGTGCGCCGACACCCCAGGGGTTCTTC. Translation: CASSAPTPQGFF.

The chain uses TRBV5-1 and TRBJ2-1, with TRBD1 matching over 7 bases. V gave up 2 bases and J gave up 8 bases; unmatched junction bases: 4. The CDR3 extends over 13 amino acids. In germline, CDR1 is SGHRS, CDR2 YFSETQ. CDR3 nucleotides: TGCGCCAGCAGCTTAGTAGGGGGCGATGAGCAGTTCTTC. Translation gives CASSLVGGDEQFF.

V is TRBV9 and J is TRBJ2-2; 13 nucleotides line up with TRBD2. The V segment lost 4 bases and the J segment 7 bases; nucleotides outside the gene matches: 4. The CDR3 loop spans 15 amino acids. Germline V lookup: CDR1 SGDLS, CDR2 YYNGEE. The CDR3 protein is CASSPRTSGSGELFF. The DNA for the CDR3 is TGTGCCAGCAGCCCCCGGACTAGCGGGAGCGGGGAGCTGTTTTTT.

This clone was seen only once. The rearrangement links TRBV6-1 to TRBJ2-7; 11 bases are shared with TRBD1. This CDR3 has 14 amino acids. V shed 7 bases and J 4 bases; nucleotides not matched to a gene: 6. The V gene's germline CDR1 is MNHNS and CDR2 SASEGT. CDR3 bases: TGTGCCAGCAACGGACAGGGGGCGCGATACGAGCAGTACTTC. This gives the protein CASNGQGARYEQYF.

The rearrangement links TRBV18 to TRBJ2-3; 10 nucleotides match TRBD2. J was trimmed by 6 bases and V by 1 base; bases with no gene match: 10. This CDR3 comprises 17 residues. Germline loops: CDR1 KGHSH, CDR2 LQKENI. The CDR3 reads CASSPRLAGVAVDTQYF. CDR3 in DNA: TGTGCCAGCTCACCACGGCTAGCGGGAGTTGCGGTGGATACGCAGTATTTT.

Comments on this clone: Other DNA sequences within the sample encode an identical CDR3. The chain uses TRBV5-1 and TRBJ2-5; D possibly matches TRBD1 or TRBD2 (6 bases each). Trimming took off 2 bases at V and 5 bases at J, with 13 bases between the two ends. Germline V gives CDR1 SGHRS, CDR2 YFSETQ. The CDR3 totals 14 residues. Written as DNA, the CDR3 is TGCGCCAGCAGCTTTCTCGGAGGGGGGGAGACCCAGTACTTC. Its translation is CASSFLGGGETQYF.

A word on this clone: This could be a read error, since a much larger clone is one nucleotide away. The rearrangement links TRBV25-1 to TRBJ1-1; D unresolved. Germline CDR1 and CDR2: MGHDK and SYGVNS. The V end lost 1 base, the J end lost 4 bases, and 16 bases lay between the germline ends. The length of the CDR3 is 16 residues. Written as DNA, the CDR3 is TGTGCCAGCAGTGAATTTGGGGTTTTGGTGAGCACTGAAGCTTTCTTT. This translates into CASSEFGVLVSTEAFF. Complete variable domain (other parts from reference TRBV25-1 and TRBJ1-1): EADIYQTPRYLVIGTGKKITLECSQTMGHDKMYWYQQDPGMELHLIHYSYGVNSTEKGDLSSESTVSRIRTEHFPLTLESARPSHTSQYLCASSEFGVLVSTEAFFGQGTRLTVV.

The V gene is TRBV5-1, the J gene TRBJ2-5, with a possible D match to TRBD1 (6 bases). Trimming cost V 0 bases and J 0 bases, with 15 bases left between them. From germline, CDR1 is SGHRS and CDR2 YFSETQ. The CDR3 is 17 residues long. Written as DNA, the CDR3 is TGCGCCAGCAGCTTGGTCCCGACAGGTTCCCACCAAGAGACCCAGTACTTC. It is translated as CASSLVPTGSHQETQYF.

J is TRBJ1-2 and V is TRBV28; 7 bases match TRBD1. With V trimmed by 2 bases and J by 5 bases, 14 bases remained unmatched. The CDR3 runs to 17 residues. Germline CDR1 is MDHEN and CDR2 is SYDVKM. DNA of the CDR3: TGTGCCAGCAGTTTACCCCTAGGGACAGCCCCTCTATATGGCTACACCTTC. This translates into CASSLPLGTAPLYGYTF.

The chain carries TRBV30 and TRBJ1-2, with D possibly being TRBD1 (5 bases). Germline V gene data show CDR1 as GTSNPN and CDR2 as SVGIG (reference sequence). V lost 0 bases and J 3 bases, leaving 14 bases between the germline ends. CDR3 length equals 15 residues. CDR3 in DNA: TGTGCCTGGAGTGTACCAGGGAGCGCTCACTATGGCTACACCTTC. This translates into CAWSVPGSAHYGYTF.

As regards this clone: Other DNA sequences in this sample translate to the same CDR3. This chain joins TRBV9 and TRBJ2-7; D is uncertain. Between the trimmed V and J ends, which lost 0 bases and 1 base, there was a span of 5 bases. Germline assignment: CDR1 SGDLS and CDR2 YYNGEE. This CDR3 comprises 13 residues. CDR3 sequence: CASSVGDSYEQYF. The CDR3, as DNA: TGTGCCAGCAGCGTAGGGGATTCCTACGAGCAGTACTTC.

CDR3 amino acids: CASGVAGGEQFF. Written as DNA, the CDR3 is TGTGCCAGCGGGGTAGCGGGAGGTGAGCAGTTCTTC. V usage is TRBV7-7 and J usage is TRBJ2-1; 10 positions match TRBD2. V lost 8 bases and J lost 9; bases outside the gene matches: 4. Germline V gene lookup returns CDR1 SSHAT and CDR2 FNYEAQ (reference sequence). The CDR3 consists of 12 residues.

The chain carries TRBV2 and TRBJ2-7, with TRBD2 identical over 8 bases. Per the germline V gene, CDR1 is SNHLY and CDR2 is FYNNEI. V gave up 7 bases and J gave up 3 bases; unmatched junction bases: 2. The CDR3 sequence is 12 residues long. The CDR3 DNA follows: TGTGCCAGCAAAGCGGGGGTCTACGAGCAGTACTTC. Its protein product is CASKAGVYEQYF.

This chain joins TRBV5-1 and TRBJ2-7; TRBD2 matches 13 bases. V shed 4 bases and J 4 bases; nucleotides not matched to a gene: 8. The germline V gene encodes CDR1 SGHRS and CDR2 YFSETQ. CDR3 size: 16 residues. The CDR3 protein is CASSTQGTSGIYEQYF. CDR3 coding DNA: TGCGCCAGCAGCACTCAAGGGACTAGCGGGATTTACGAGCAGTACTTC.

The table lists this clone with a few counts. V gene TRBV7-2 combines with J gene TRBJ2-7; D is ambiguous. The CDR3 is 11 amino acids. In germline, CDR1 is SGHTA, CDR2 FQGNSA. V gave up 5 bases and J gave up 1 base, with 3 bases separating them. CDR3 DNA sequence: TGTGCCAGCAGCGTATCCTACGAGCAGTACTTC. As protein: CASSVSYEQYF.

As for this clone: Given a far larger clone just one base away, this is likely a sequencing read error. Other nucleotide sequences from this sample produce the same CDR3. The CDR3 loop is CASSFQETQYF. The DNA of the CDR3 is TGTGCCAGCAGTTTTCAAGAGACCCAGTACTTC. The chain is built from TRBV27 and TRBJ2-5; D not resolved. Germline lookup yields CDR1 MNHEY and CDR2 SMNVEV (reference sequence). Trimming removed 3 bases from V and 2 bases from J, with 1 base in between. The CDR3 has 11 amino acids.

The rearrangement joins TRBV18 to TRBJ1-4; D gene uncertain. The V end lost 1 base, the J end lost 4 bases, and 4 bases lay between the germline ends. CDR3 length: 13 residues. CDR1 and CDR2 from the germline V gene are KGHSH and LQKENI. The CDR3 nucleotides are TGTGCCAGCTCACCACTGTTTAATGAAAAACTGTTTTTT. It codes for CASSPLFNEKLFF.

Only a few counts were recorded for this clone. The chain recombines TRBV10-3 with TRBJ1-2; D uncertain. The CDR3 loop spans 13 amino acids. CDR1 is ENHRY and CDR2 is SYGVKD in the germline V gene. V lost 7 bases and J lost 4, with 13 bases in between. CDR3 region: CAIKREAAYGYTF. The CDR3 DNA reads as TGTGCCATCAAACGGGAGGCCGCCTATGGCTACACCTTC.

This sequence joins TRBV19 and TRBJ2-1; D is ambiguous. Trimming pared 6 bases from V and 6 bases from J, leaving 12 bases between. This CDR3 comprises 13 residues. CDR1 and CDR2 (germline): LNHDA, SQIVND (reference sequence). The CDR3 is CASRSVGGNEQFF. Written as DNA, the CDR3 is TGTGCCAGTAGGTCTGTCGGCGGCAATGAGCAGTTCTTC.

In its sample, this clone was seen once. The chain carries TRBV19 and TRBJ1-1, with 8 bases identical to TRBD1. Germline-derived CDR1 and CDR2 are LNHDA and SQIVND (reference sequence). This CDR3 has 14 amino acids. V lost 5 bases, J lost 5 bases, and 7 bases stayed unmatched. As DNA, the CDR3 is TGTGCCAGTAGTTCTTGGACAGGGAGGACTGAAGCTTTCTTT. The encoded protein is CASSSWTGRTEAFF.

The chain carries TRBV30 and TRBJ1-2; no firm D call. V was cut by 2 bases and J by 1 base, with 8 bases left in between. The CDR3 is 13 amino acids. Germline loops: CDR1 GTSNPN, CDR2 SVGIG (reference sequence). The CDR3 sequence: CAWSLTINYGYTF. CDR3 sequence (DNA): TGTGCCTGGAGTCTGACCATTAACTATGGCTACACCTTC.